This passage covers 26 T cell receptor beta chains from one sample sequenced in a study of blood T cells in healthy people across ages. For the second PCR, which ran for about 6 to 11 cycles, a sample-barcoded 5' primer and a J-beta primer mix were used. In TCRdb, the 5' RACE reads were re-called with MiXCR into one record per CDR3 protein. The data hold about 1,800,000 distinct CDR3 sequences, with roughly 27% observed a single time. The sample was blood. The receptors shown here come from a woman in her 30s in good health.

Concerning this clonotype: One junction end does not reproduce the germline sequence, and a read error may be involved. CDR3 nucleotides: TGCGCCAGCAGCCAAGCGCCGGGACTGGACTCCTACGGGCAGTACTTC. Its translation is CASSQAPGLDSYGQYF. The V gene is TRBV4-3, the J gene TRBJ2-7; tentative D call: TRBD2 (6 bases). Germline V lookup: CDR1 LGHNA, CDR2 YSLEER. There are 16 residues in the CDR3.

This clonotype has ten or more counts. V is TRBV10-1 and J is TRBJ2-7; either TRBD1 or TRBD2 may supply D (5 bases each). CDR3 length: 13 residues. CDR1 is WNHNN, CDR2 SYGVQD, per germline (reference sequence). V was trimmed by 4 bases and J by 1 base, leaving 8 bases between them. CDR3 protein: CASSAGASYEQYF. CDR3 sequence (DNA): TGCGCCAGCAGTGCCGGGGCATCCTACGAGCAGTACTTC.

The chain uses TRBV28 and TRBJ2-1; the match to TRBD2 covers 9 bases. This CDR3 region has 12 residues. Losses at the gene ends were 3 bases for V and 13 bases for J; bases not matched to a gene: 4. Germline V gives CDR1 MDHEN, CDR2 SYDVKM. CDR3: CASSFGSGSQFF. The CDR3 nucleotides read TGTGCCAGCAGTTTTGGTAGCGGGAGTCAGTTCTTC.

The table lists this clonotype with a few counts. The CDR3 here is CASSLVTGGAGYTF. The CDR3 DNA is TGCGCCAGCAGCTTGGTGACAGGGGGCGCGGGCTACACCTTC. This chain connects TRBV5-1 to TRBJ1-2, with 10 bases fitting TRBD1. J gave up 8 bases and V 0 bases, and 4 bases lay outside the gene matches. The CDR3 contains 14 residues. CDR1 is SGHRS, CDR2 YFSETQ, per germline.

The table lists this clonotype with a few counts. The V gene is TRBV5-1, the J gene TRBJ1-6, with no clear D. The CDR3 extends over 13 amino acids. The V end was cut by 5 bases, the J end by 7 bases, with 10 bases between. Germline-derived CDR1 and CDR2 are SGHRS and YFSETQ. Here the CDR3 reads CASRAVSNSPLHF. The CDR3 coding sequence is TGCGCCAGCAGGGCAGTCTCGAATTCACCCCTCCACTTT.

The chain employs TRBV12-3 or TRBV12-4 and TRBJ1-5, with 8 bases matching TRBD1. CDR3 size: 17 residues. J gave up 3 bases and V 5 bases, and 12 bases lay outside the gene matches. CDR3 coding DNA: TGTGCCAGCAGTCTAGGTGGGACAGGAACCTACAATCAGCCCCAGCATTTT. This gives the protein CASSLGGTGTYNQPQHF.

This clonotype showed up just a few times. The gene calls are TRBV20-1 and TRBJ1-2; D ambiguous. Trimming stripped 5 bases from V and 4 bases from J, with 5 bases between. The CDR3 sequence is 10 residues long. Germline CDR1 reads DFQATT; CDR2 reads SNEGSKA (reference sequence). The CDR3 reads CSAGRYGYTF. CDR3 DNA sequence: TGCAGTGCTGGACGCTATGGCTACACCTTC.

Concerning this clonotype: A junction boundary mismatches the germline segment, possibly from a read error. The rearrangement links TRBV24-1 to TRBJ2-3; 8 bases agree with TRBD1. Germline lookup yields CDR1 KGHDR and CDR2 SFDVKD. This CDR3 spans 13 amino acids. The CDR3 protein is CAASRQGTDTQYF. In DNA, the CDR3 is TGTGCCGCCAGTCGACAGGGGACAGATACGCAGTATTTT.

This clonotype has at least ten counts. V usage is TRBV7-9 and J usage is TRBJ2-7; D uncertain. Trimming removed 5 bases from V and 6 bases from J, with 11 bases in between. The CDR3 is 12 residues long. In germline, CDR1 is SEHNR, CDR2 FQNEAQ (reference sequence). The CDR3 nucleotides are TGTGCCAGCAGCCCGTACACCGGCGAGCAGTACTTC. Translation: CASSPYTGEQYF.

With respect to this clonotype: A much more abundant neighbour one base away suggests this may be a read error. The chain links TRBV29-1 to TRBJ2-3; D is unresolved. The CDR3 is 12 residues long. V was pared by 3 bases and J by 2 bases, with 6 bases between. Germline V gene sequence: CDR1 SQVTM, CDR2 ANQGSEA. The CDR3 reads CSVDGATDTQYF. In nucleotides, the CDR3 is TGCAGCGTTGATGGAGCCACAGATACGCAGTATTTT.

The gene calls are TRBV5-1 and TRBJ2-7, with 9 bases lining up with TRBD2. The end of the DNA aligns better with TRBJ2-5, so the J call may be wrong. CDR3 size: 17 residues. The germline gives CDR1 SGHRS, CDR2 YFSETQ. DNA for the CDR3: TGCGCCAGCTCACGTGGCCGGAGCGGGAGGTCCCCAGGGACCCAGTACTTC. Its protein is CASSRGRSGRSPGTQYF.

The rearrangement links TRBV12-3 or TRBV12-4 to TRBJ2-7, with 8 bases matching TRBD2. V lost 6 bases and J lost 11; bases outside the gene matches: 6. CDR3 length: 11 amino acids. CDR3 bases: TGTGCCAGCAGGCCGGGGGGGCGCGAGTACTTC. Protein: CASRPGGREYF.

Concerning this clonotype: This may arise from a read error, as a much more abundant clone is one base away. As DNA, the CDR3 is TGTGCCAGCGGGGACGGGAGTGTGGCACAAGAGACCCAGTTCTTC. Protein sequence: CASGDGSVAQETQFF. The chain joins TRBV6-6 to TRBJ2-5; a possible D gene is TRBD2 (6 bases). The last part of the DNA fits TRBJ2-1 better; the J call may be wrong. CDR3 length: 15 residues. Germline assignment: CDR1 MNHNY and CDR2 SVGAGI (reference sequence).

CDR3: CASRKVQGGGYTF. The CDR3, as DNA: TGTGCCAGCAGAAAGGTACAGGGAGGTGGCTACACCTTC. The V gene is TRBV9, the J gene TRBJ1-2; D is possibly TRBD1 (6 bases). Germline V lookup: CDR1 SGDLS, CDR2 YYNGEE. The CDR3 is made up of 13 amino acids. Trimming took 5 bases from V and 7 from J, leaving 15 bases between them.

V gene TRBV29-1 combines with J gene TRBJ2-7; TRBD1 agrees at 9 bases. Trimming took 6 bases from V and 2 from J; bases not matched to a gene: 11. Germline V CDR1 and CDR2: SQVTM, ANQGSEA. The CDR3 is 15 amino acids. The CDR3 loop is CSVVGGQGRTYEQYF. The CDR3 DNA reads TGCAGCGTCGTAGGAGGACAGGGGAGGACCTACGAGCAGTACTTC.

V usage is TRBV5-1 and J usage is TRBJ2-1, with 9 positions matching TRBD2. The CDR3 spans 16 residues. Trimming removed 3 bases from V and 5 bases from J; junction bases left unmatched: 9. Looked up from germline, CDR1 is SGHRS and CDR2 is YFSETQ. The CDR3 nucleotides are TGCGCCAGCAGCTCCCGTGGCGGGAGGGCTGACAATGAGCAGTTCTTC. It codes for CASSSRGGRADNEQFF. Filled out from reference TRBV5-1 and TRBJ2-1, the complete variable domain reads KAGVTQTPRYLIKTRGQQVTLSCSPISGHRSVSWYQQTPGQGLQFLFEYFSETQRNKGNFPGRFSGRQFSNSRSEMNVSTLELGDSALYLCASSSRGGRADNEQFFGPGTRLTVL.

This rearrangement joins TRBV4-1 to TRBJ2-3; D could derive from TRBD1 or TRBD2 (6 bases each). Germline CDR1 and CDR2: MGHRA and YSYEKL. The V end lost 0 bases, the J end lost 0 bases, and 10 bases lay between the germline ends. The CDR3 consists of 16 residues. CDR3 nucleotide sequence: TGCGCCAGCAGCCAAGACGGGGGCCCGAGCACAGATACGCAGTATTTT. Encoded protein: CASSQDGGPSTDTQYF.

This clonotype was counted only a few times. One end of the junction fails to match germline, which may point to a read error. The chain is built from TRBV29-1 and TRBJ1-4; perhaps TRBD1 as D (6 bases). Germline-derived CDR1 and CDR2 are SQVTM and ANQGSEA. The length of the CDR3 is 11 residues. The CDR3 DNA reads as TGCAGCGTTTACAGGGATGAAAAGCTGTTTTTT. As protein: CSVYRDEKLFF.

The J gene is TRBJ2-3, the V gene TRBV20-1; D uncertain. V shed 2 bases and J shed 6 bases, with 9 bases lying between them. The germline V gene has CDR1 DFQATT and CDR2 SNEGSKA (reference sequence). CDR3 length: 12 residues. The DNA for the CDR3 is TGCAGTGCTAGAAGTGGGTCTGATACGCAGTATTTT. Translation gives CSARSGSDTQYF.

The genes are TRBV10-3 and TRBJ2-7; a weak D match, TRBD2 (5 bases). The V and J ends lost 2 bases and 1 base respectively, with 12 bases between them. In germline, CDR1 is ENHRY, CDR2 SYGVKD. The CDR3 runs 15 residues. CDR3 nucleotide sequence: TGTGCCATCAGTGAGACGGGGAGAGATTCCTACGAGCAGTACTTC. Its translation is CAISETGRDSYEQYF.

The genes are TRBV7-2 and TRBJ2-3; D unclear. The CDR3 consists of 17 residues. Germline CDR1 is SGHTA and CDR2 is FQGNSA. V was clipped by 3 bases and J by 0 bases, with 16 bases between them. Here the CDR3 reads CASSFLSIRSSTDTQYF. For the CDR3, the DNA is TGTGCCAGCAGCTTCCTCTCAATCCGTAGTAGCACAGATACGCAGTATTTT.

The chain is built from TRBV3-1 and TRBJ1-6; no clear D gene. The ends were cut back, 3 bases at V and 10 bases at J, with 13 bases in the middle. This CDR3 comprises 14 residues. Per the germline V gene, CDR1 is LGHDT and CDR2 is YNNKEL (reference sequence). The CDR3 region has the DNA TGTGCCAGCAGCCAGACCGGGCCTCTATCACCCCTCCACTTT. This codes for CASSQTGPLSPLHF.

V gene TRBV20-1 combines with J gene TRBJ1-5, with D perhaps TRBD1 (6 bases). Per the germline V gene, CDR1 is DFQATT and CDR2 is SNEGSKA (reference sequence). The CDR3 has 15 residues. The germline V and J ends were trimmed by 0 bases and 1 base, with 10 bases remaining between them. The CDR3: CSAREGGRSNQPQHF. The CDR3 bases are TGCAGTGCTAGAGAGGGGGGCCGAAGCAATCAGCCCCAGCATTTT.

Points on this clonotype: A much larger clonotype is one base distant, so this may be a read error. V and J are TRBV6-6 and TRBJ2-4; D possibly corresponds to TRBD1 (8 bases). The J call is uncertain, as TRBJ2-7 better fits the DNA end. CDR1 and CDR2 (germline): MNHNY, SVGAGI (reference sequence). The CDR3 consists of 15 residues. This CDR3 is CASSYEWTGRDEQYF. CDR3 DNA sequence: TGTGCCAGCAGTTACGAATGGACAGGGAGGGACGAGCAGTACTTC.

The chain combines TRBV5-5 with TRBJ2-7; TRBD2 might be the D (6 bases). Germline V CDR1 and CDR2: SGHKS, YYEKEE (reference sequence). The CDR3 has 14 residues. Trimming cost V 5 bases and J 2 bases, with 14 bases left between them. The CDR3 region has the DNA TGTGCCAGCAGGCCCGGGACTCAGCCCTACGAGCAGTACTTC. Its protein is CASRPGTQPYEQYF.

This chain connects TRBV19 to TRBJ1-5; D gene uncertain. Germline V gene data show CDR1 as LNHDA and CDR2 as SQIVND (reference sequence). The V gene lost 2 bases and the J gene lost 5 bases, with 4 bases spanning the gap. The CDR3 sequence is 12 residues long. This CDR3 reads CASSINYQPQHF. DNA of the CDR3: TGTGCCAGTAGTATAAATTATCAGCCCCAGCATTTT.